This T cell receptor beta chain comes out of a study of blood T cell repertoires in COVID-19. Overall study: Donors in the United States, Italy and Spain gave samples during acute or convalescent COVID-19. Nucleic acid was either cDNA or gDNA, and it came from T cells, B-cell-depleted T cells, or PBMCs.

This CDR3 is built from 14 residues. The germline V gene encodes CDR1 KGHSH and CDR2 LQKENI. The V end lost 2 bases, the J end lost 7 bases, and 14 bases lay between the germline ends. Per the authors' pipeline: For nucleated cells, counts were estimated from reference gene primer amplification. Sequenced by immunoSEQ multiplex PCR; TCRdb stores in-frame clones only, minus some. Clone size and the V and J calls come from that table; the DNA yielded D and trimming. The table records around 28,000 clones, roughly 90% of them present only once. The clonotype was recovered from a human donor in a cohort sampled during active COVID-19. The sample comprised peripheral blood. V and J are TRBV18 and TRBJ1-2; D gene unclear. Here the CDR3 reads CASSPRLQARGYTF. The CDR3 bases are TGTGCCAGCTCACCAAGGCTCCAGGCTCGTGGCTACACCTTC.